This TCR beta chain emerged from a study of blood T cell repertoires in COVID-19. Original handling: It was from reference gene primer amplification that nucleated cell counts were estimated. Generated by immunoSEQ multiplex PCR, the TCRdb table keeps only in-frame clones and is missing some. That table supplies the V and J calls and clone size; D and trimming were determined from the DNA. The profile covers 150,000 to 200,000 clones, with roughly 81% appearing a single time and more than 1% taken by the ten largest. Germline V gene sequence: CDR1 SGHDT, CDR2 YYEEEE. The CDR3 loop spans 13 amino acids. Trimming took off 0 bases at V and 8 bases at J, with 11 bases between the two ends.

The sample comprised peripheral blood. The receptor was derived from a middle-aged man with acute or convalescent COVID-19. The V gene is TRBV5-6, the J gene TRBJ1-2; a possible D gene is TRBD1 (6 bases). The CDR3 loop is CASSLGQGTGYTF. DNA of the CDR3: TGTGCCAGCAGCTTGGGGCAGGGGACCGGCTACACCTTC.